Below are 9 T cell receptor beta chains sequenced from a single sample in a study of beta chain features in type 1 diabetes. Their recognized antigens are unknown. Reverse transcribing all isolated RNA meant expressed TCRB transcripts were sequenced. The table came from immunoSEQ multiplex PCR; TCRdb's copy has only in-frame clones and leaves some out. The table lists hundreds of thousands of clones, roughly 13% of them singletons. Study findings and constraints: Shortening of TCRB CDR3s, moderate but significant, appeared in all four CD4+ subsets of Type 1 diabetes patients.

The sample comprised naive CD4+ T cells from blood. These receptors originate from a woman under 30 with type 1 diabetes.

This clone has just a few counts. The V gene is TRBV4-1, the J gene TRBJ2-1, with TRBD2 identical over 12 bases. Germline V gene lookup returns CDR1 MGHRA and CDR2 YSYEKL. The ends lost 4 bases at V and 4 bases at J; junction bases unmatched: 8. This CDR3 spans 17 amino acids. CDR3 DNA: TGCGCCAGCAGCCGTGCAGGACTAGCGGGACCTTACAATGAGCAGTTCTTC. This sequence encodes CASSRAGLAGPYNEQFF.

The chain links TRBV30 to TRBJ2-1; 9 nucleotides agree with TRBD2. The trim removed 5 bases at V and 6 bases at J, leaving 11 bases unmatched. The CDR3 has 15 amino acids. Germline V lookup: CDR1 GTSNPN, CDR2 SVGIG (reference sequence). The CDR3 here is CAWVELAGSGNEQFF. The CDR3 region has the DNA TGTGCCTGGGTGGAGCTAGCGGGGTCAGGCAATGAGCAGTTCTTC.

This chain uses TRBV7-6 with TRBJ1-5; 10 bases are shared with TRBD1. Germline-derived CDR1 and CDR2 are SGHVS and FNYEAQ. Unmatched junction bases numbered 2, after V lost 3 bases and J lost 3 bases. This CDR3 is 15 amino acids long. The DNA of the CDR3 is TGTGCCAGCAGCTTGGGACAGGGGATCAATCAGCCCCAGCATTTT. Translating gives CASSLGQGINQPQHF.

In this sample, this clone turned up a few times. The V gene is TRBV4-3, the J gene TRBJ1-3; 10 positions agree with TRBD1. The length of the CDR3 is 17 residues. The ends lost 4 bases at V and 2 bases at J; junction bases unmatched: 8. Germline CDR1 reads LGHNA; CDR2 reads YSLEER. CDR3 region: CASSPRQGAITGNTIYF. CDR3 bases: TGCGCCAGCAGCCCTCGACAGGGGGCAATCACTGGAAACACCATATATTTT.

This chain joins TRBV6-5 and TRBJ1-5, with TRBD1 matching 8 bases. V shed 5 bases, J shed 5 bases, and the junction held 5 bases outside the gene matches. The CDR3 extends over 14 amino acids. Per germline, CDR1 MNHEY and CDR2 SVGAGI. The CDR3 protein is CASSTTGVDQPQHF. The DNA for the CDR3 is TGTGCCAGCAGTACGACAGGGGTGGATCAGCCCCAGCATTTT.

The chain combines TRBV7-2 with TRBJ2-7, with TRBD2 as a possible D gene (5 bases). Looked up from germline, CDR1 is SGHTA and CDR2 is FQGNSA. V gave up 5 bases and J gave up 6 bases, with 20 bases separating them. The CDR3 is 15 amino acids. In DNA form, the CDR3 reads TGTGCCAGCAGCCCAGCGGCAGGCGCTGAGTTCGAGCAGTACTTC. Its protein product is CASSPAAGAEFEQYF. The variable domain in full, with the rest retrieved from reference TRBV7-2 and TRBJ2-7, is GAGVSQSPSNKVTEKGKDVELRCDPISGHTALYWYRQSLGQGLEFLIYFQGNSAPDKSGLPSDRFSAERTGGSVSTLTIQRTQQEDSAVYLCASSPAAGAEFEQYFGPGTRLTVT.

This clone was counted only a few times. The V call is TRBV7-2, the J call TRBJ1-2, with 10 nucleotides matching TRBD1. The CDR3 extends over 15 amino acids. The germline CDR1 and CDR2 sequences are SGHTA and FQGNSA. J gave up 7 bases and V 1 base, and 6 bases lay outside the gene matches. The CDR3 loop is CASSLERQGARGYTF. CDR3 in DNA: TGTGCCAGCAGCTTAGAACGACAGGGGGCGCGTGGCTACACCTTC.

This clone was detected only a few times. The V gene is TRBV28, the J gene TRBJ2-3; 8 bases fit TRBD1. The junction had 6 bases not matched to a gene; V was cut back by 5 bases and J by 2 bases. This CDR3 has 15 residues. Germline loops: CDR1 MDHEN, CDR2 SYDVKM. CDR3 loop: CASSPTGASTDTQYF. CDR3 sequence (DNA): TGTGCCAGCAGTCCGACAGGGGCCTCCACAGATACGCAGTATTTT.

This clone was picked up a small number of times. This chain links TRBV11-3 with TRBJ2-7; 11 bases fit TRBD2. Germline V gene lookup returns CDR1 SGHNT and CDR2 YENEEA. The junction had 8 bases not matched to a gene; V was cut back by 5 bases and J by 2 bases. CDR3 length: 16 amino acids. In nucleotides, the CDR3 is TGTGCCAGCAGCCCTATAGCGGGAGGGAGGCCCTACGAGCAGTACTTC. Residues: CASSPIAGGRPYEQYF.